The 11 T cell receptor beta chains below all came from one sample that was sequenced in a study of a mutant IDH1 vaccine in newly diagnosed glioma. As for time point: week 23, last vaccination. It was 300 ug of mutant IDH1 20-mer peptide that made up each vaccine dose, given with topical imiquimod. For these receptors, no antigen is known. Here immunoSEQ multiplex PCR was the method, and the copy in TCRdb shows in-frame clones only, minus some. The table has some 26,000 clones, approximately 82% seen once; the top ten hold approximately 17%. The sample was PBMCs, taken from a glioma patient whose treatment included an IDH1 peptide vaccine. The receptors shown here come from a woman younger than 45 with glioma.

This clone was observed a single time. The V gene is TRBV5-6, the J gene TRBJ1-2; D remains unclear. The length of the CDR3 is 14 residues. Germline assignment: CDR1 SGHDT and CDR2 YYEEEE. V gave up 3 bases and J gave up 2 bases, with 11 bases separating them. CDR3 loop: CASSSLSENYGYTF. The CDR3 DNA follows: TGTGCCAGCAGCTCCTTGTCGGAGAACTATGGCTACACCTTC.

CDR3 nucleotides: TGTGCCTGGATTGAGGAAGGGGAATATGGCTACACCTTC. Translation: CAWIEEGEYGYTF. J is TRBJ1-2 and V is TRBV30, with TRBD1 as a possible D gene (5 bases). Trimming stripped 4 bases from V and 5 bases from J, with 14 bases between. CDR1 and CDR2 (germline): GTSNPN, SVGIG (reference sequence). The CDR3 covers 13 residues.

The rearrangement uses TRBV5-4 and TRBJ2-7; D not resolved. V was clipped by 3 bases and J by 2 bases, with 3 bases between them. Looked up from germline, CDR1 is SGHNT and CDR2 is YYREEE (reference sequence). The CDR3 length is 11 residues. For the CDR3, the DNA is TGTGCCAGCAGCTCCGCCTACGAGCAGTACTTC. This translates into CASSSAYEQYF.

The CDR3 protein is CASSPSGAGWDAFF. The CDR3 region has the DNA TGTGCCAGCAGCCCCTCGGGGGCCGGATGGGACGCTTTCTTT. V is TRBV7-2 and J is TRBJ1-1; TRBD1 is a possible D gene (6 bases). V gave up 5 bases and J gave up 11 bases, with 21 bases separating them. The CDR3 is made up of 14 amino acids. Germline CDR1 and CDR2: SGHTA and FQGNSA.

The chain couples TRBV5-4 to TRBJ2-3; 10 positions agree with TRBD2. With V trimmed by 5 bases and J by 5 bases, 5 bases remained unmatched. The CDR3 runs to 14 residues. CDR1 and CDR2 from the germline V gene are SGHNT and YYREEE (reference sequence). CDR3 loop: CASRLAGGIDTQYF. In DNA form, the CDR3 reads TGTGCCAGCAGATTAGCGGGGGGCATAGATACGCAGTATTTT.

There are a few counts of this clone. This rearrangement joins TRBV7-9 to TRBJ2-7; 8 bases fit TRBD2. The V segment lost 5 bases and the J segment 4 bases; nucleotides outside the gene matches: 4. This CDR3 has 13 residues. The germline V gene encodes CDR1 SEHNR and CDR2 FQNEAQ (reference sequence). In DNA, the CDR3 is TGTGCCAGCAGCCCGGGCGGGGGGTACGAGCAGTACTTC. This gives the protein CASSPGGGYEQYF.

This chain uses TRBV27 with TRBJ1-1; 7 positions agree with TRBD1. J gave up 2 bases and V 6 bases, and 9 bases lay outside the gene matches. CDR1 is MNHEY, CDR2 SMNVEV, per germline (reference sequence). The CDR3 covers 15 residues. CDR3 bases: TGTGCCAGCAGGCCCAAACGGGACAGCAACACTGAAGCTTTCTTT. It specifies CASRPKRDSNTEAFF.

This clone was counted only a few times. The chain joins TRBV6-6 to TRBJ2-2; D is possibly TRBD2 (6 bases). Germline assignment: CDR1 MNHNY and CDR2 SVGAGI (reference sequence). The V gene lost 2 bases and the J gene lost 6 bases, with 13 bases spanning the gap. This CDR3 spans 15 amino acids. DNA of the CDR3: TGTGCCAGCAGTTACGGCCCGGAGGGCGCCGGGGAGCTGTTTTTT. It is translated as CASSYGPEGAGELFF.

V is TRBV6-5 and J is TRBJ1-5; no definite D call. Trimming removed 6 bases at V and 3 bases at J, with 9 bases between. CDR3 size: 13 residues. Germline-derived CDR1 and CDR2 are MNHEY and SVGAGI. Here the CDR3 DNA reads TGTGCCAGCAGGGCAAGGGACAATCAGCCCCAGCATTTT. Its translation: CASRARDNQPQHF.

The chain carries TRBV29-1 and TRBJ1-2, with 9 bases identical to TRBD1. CDR1 and CDR2 (germline): SQVTM, ANQGSEA. The CDR3 length is 13 residues. V lost 6 bases to trimming and J lost 2 bases; unmatched junction nucleotides: 4. CDR3 protein: CSVGQGPNYGYTF. DNA of the CDR3: TGCAGCGTCGGACAGGGGCCGAACTATGGCTACACCTTC.

V usage is TRBV7-9 and J usage is TRBJ1-2; D might be TRBD1 (5 bases). There are 11 residues in the CDR3. In germline, CDR1 is SEHNR, CDR2 FQNEAQ (reference sequence). V dropped 8 bases and J dropped 8 bases, with 12 bases sitting between them. CDR3 DNA: TGTGCCAGCGCCTGGGGGAGCGGCTACACCTTC. Protein sequence: CASAWGSGYTF.